This T cell receptor beta chain was recovered during a study of graft-versus-host responses after intestinal transplantation. On the study more broadly: In this cohort, recipients had multivisceral, liver-intestinal, or isolated intestinal transplants. The whole recipient group had anti-thymocyte globulin induction followed by tacrolimus and steroids for roughly three years. The study's findings and limits: Early after transplant, HvG clones declined as circulating GvH clones peaked.

Notes on this clone: The target antigen is unknown.

The data were produced by immunoSEQ multiplex PCR, yet TCRdb's version contains in-frame clones alone and is incomplete. The sample yields approximately 54,000 clones, less than 85% seen once. Germline V gene data show CDR1 as MNHNY and CDR2 as SVGAGI (reference sequence). V was trimmed by 4 bases and J by 0 bases, leaving 6 bases between them. The CDR3 covers 13 residues. The source of this sequence is a human donor who was the organ donor for an intestinal transplant. The chain has TRBV6-6 and TRBJ1-1, with D hard to call. The source was unstimulated CD4+ T cells sorted from spleen or lymph node cells, collected before transplant. Here the CDR3 reads CASSFQMNTEAFF. The DNA for the CDR3 is TGTGCCAGCAGTTTCCAAATGAACACTGAAGCTTTCTTT.